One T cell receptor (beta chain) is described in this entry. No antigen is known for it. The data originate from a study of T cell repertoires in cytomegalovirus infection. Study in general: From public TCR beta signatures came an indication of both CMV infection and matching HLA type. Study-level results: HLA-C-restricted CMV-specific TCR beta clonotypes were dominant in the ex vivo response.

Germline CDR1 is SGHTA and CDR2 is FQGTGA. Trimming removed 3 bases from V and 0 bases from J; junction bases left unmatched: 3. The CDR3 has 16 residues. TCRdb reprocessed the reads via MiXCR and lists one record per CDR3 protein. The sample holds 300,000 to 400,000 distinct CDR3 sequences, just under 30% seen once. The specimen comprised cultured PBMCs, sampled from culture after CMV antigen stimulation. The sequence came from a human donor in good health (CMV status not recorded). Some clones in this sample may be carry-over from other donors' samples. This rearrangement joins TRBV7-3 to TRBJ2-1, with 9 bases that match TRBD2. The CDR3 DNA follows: TGTGCCAGCAGCTTTACGACTAGCGGCTCCTACAATGAGCAGTTCTTC. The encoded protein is CASSFTTSGSYNEQFF.